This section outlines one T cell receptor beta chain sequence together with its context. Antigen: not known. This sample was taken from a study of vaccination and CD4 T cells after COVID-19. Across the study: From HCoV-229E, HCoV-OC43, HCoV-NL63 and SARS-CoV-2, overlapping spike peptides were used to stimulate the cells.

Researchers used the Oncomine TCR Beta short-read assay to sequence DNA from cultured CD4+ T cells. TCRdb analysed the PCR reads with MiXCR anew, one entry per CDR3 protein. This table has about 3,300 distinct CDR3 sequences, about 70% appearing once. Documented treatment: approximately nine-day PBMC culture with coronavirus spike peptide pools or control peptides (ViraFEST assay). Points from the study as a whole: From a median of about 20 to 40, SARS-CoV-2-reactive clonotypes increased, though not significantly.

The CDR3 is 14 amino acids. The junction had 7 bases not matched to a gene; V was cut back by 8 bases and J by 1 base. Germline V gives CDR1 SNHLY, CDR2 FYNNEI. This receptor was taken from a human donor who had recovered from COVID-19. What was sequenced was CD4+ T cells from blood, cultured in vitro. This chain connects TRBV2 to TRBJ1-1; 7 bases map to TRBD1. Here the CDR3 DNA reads TGTGCCAGCGCTGGACAGGCTGGGAACACTGAAGCTTTCTTT. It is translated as CASAGQAGNTEAFF.